What follows are 32 T cell receptor beta chains derived from one specimen sequenced in a study of Graves' ophthalmopathy and Graves' hyperthyroidism. The sequenced template was RNA, covering the TCR beta CDR3 region. HTBI-primed RT-PCR formed the first round, and a multiplex PCR formed the second. MiXCR was run by TCRdb on the multiplex PCR reads, yielding one entry per CDR3 protein. The table shows a few hundred thousand distinct CDR3 sequences, with approximately 17% occurring only once. Sequencing was carried out using peripheral blood. Receptor source: an adult woman with stable Graves' hyperthyroidism.

The chain employs TRBV5-1 and TRBJ2-2; maybe TRBD2 (5 bases). The CDR3 totals 19 residues. The ends were cut back, 5 bases at V and 0 bases at J, with 23 bases in the middle. Germline loops: CDR1 SGHRS, CDR2 YFSETQ. CDR3 in DNA: TGCGCCAGCAGACCTGAACCAAGTTGGGAGCGGTCGAACACCGGGGAGCTGTTTTTT. It encodes CASRPEPSWERSNTGELFF.

The chain joins TRBV11-2 to TRBJ2-5; 7 bases align to TRBD2. The V gene end was trimmed by 4 bases and the J gene end by 6 bases; junction bases not matched to a gene: 8. There are 14 residues in the CDR3. Germline V gives CDR1 SGHAT, CDR2 FQNNGV. CDR3 amino acids: CASSSTTSRQTQYF. The CDR3 nucleotides read TGTGCCAGCAGCTCGACGACTAGCAGGCAGACCCAGTACTTC.

This clonotype has a count of ten or more. V gene TRBV28 combines with J gene TRBJ1-6; tentative D call: TRBD1 (5 bases). The CDR3 is made up of 14 amino acids. V was pared by 3 bases and J by 6 bases, with 9 bases between. Germline V gene sequence: CDR1 MDHEN, CDR2 SYDVKM. The CDR3 sequence is CASSFSTANSPLHF. In DNA form, the CDR3 reads TGTGCCAGCAGTTTCTCGACAGCTAATTCACCCCTCCACTTT.

This clonotype was seen at least ten times. V and J are TRBV30 and TRBJ2-5; the D gene is possibly TRBD1 (6 bases). The CDR3 is made up of 14 amino acids. Germline V gene data show CDR1 as GTSNPN and CDR2 as SVGIG (reference sequence). Trimming left V 0 bases short and J 2 bases short, with 10 bases between. The CDR3 is CAWSVRRGQETQYF. The CDR3 DNA is TGTGCCTGGAGTGTACGTAGGGGGCAAGAGACCCAGTACTTC.

In this sample, this clonotype turned up once. A read error may produce the germline difference seen at one junction end. V usage is TRBV10-2 and J usage is TRBJ1-3; weak D call: TRBD1 (5 bases). The CDR3 runs 13 residues. Per germline, CDR1 WSHSY and CDR2 SAAADI. The CDR3 is CASSGVGGNTIDF. DNA for the CDR3: TGCGCCAGCAGTGGGGTGGGGGGAAACACCATAGATTTT.

The chain combines TRBV4-1 with TRBJ1-6; no firm D call. Between the trimmed V and J ends, which lost 5 bases and 3 bases, there was a span of 14 bases. CDR3 length: 16 amino acids. Germline CDR1 MGHRA, CDR2 YSYEKL. The CDR3 sequence is CASSTGPRIYNSPLHF. CDR3 sequence (DNA): TGCGCCAGCAGCACCGGACCGAGGATCTATAATTCACCCCTCCACTTT.

This clonotype has just a few counts. This chain joins TRBV19 and TRBJ2-7; D perhaps matches TRBD1 (5 bases). Trimming cost V 3 bases and J 1 base, with 13 bases left between them. The germline V gene encodes CDR1 LNHDA and CDR2 SQIVND (reference sequence). This CDR3 is built from 15 residues. The CDR3, as DNA: TGTGCCAGTAGTATGTTTACAGGAACATCCTACGAGCAGTACTTC. Amino acids: CASSMFTGTSYEQYF.

The chain combines TRBV29-1 with TRBJ2-3; D gene unclear. Deletions cut 4 bases from V and 0 bases from J, with 8 bases between. The CDR3 loop spans 13 amino acids. The germline V gene has CDR1 SQVTM and CDR2 ANQGSEA. CDR3 in amino acids: CSVGGPSTDTQYF. DNA of the CDR3: TGCAGCGTTGGGGGTCCAAGCACAGATACGCAGTATTTT.

This clonotype occurred many times. The V call is TRBV12-3 or TRBV12-4, the J call TRBJ2-2; D might be TRBD1 (6 bases). The CDR3 has 15 amino acids. V lost 5 bases and J 5 bases, leaving 15 bases between the germline ends. The DNA for the CDR3 is TGTGCCAGCAGTCCTACAGGGTTTGGAACCGGGGAGCTGTTTTTT. It translates to CASSPTGFGTGELFF.

This clonotype was recorded at least ten times. The CDR3 end shows no conserved phenylalanine or tryptophan, and so a read error is likely. The chain recombines TRBV20-1 with TRBJ2-7, with D perhaps being TRBD1 or TRBD2 (6 bases each). CDR1 DFQATT and CDR2 SNEGSKA come from the germline V gene (reference sequence). Trimming cost V 1 base and J 4 bases, with 14 bases left between them. This CDR3 has 14 residues. In DNA, the CDR3 is TGCAGTGCTAGAGTAGGGGGGAGTAAATACGAGCAGTACCTC. Encoded protein: CSARVGGSKYEQYL.

The table lists this clonotype with many counts. The chain couples TRBV24-1 to TRBJ1-1; D call uncertain. The CDR3 is 13 residues long. V lost 0 bases and J lost 7, with 8 bases in between. In germline, CDR1 is KGHDR, CDR2 SFDVKD. The CDR3: CATSDLSGDEAFF. CDR3 coding DNA: TGTGCCACCAGTGATTTGTCTGGGGATGAAGCTTTCTTT.

This clonotype showed up many times. The rearrangement joins TRBV30 to TRBJ1-6, with 8 bases aligning to TRBD1. The ends lost 4 bases at V and 11 bases at J; junction bases unmatched: 7. This CDR3 has 13 amino acids. CDR1 GTSNPN and CDR2 SVGIG come from the germline V gene (reference sequence). Written as DNA, the CDR3 is TGTGCCTGGACCATGGACAGGGCGACACCCCTCCACTTT. Amino acid sequence: CAWTMDRATPLHF.

This clonotype was seen repeatedly, ten times or more. The chain combines TRBV12-3 or TRBV12-4 with TRBJ2-7, with D unclear. The CDR3 is 13 amino acids. The V gene lost 4 bases and the J gene lost 3 bases, with 10 bases spanning the gap. The CDR3 DNA is TGTGCCAGCAGTTCCCTGGATGGCTACGAGCAGTACTTC. Translated: CASSSLDGYEQYF.

In its sample, this clonotype was seen many times. The CDR3 coding sequence is TGTGCCAGCAGCCCTCGGACAGGGGGCGCGAACGGGGAGCTGTTTTTT. Encoded protein: CASSPRTGGANGELFF. The V call is TRBV7-8, the J call TRBJ2-2, with 11 bases identical to TRBD1. CDR3 length equals 16 residues. The germline CDR1 and CDR2 sequences are SGHVS and FQNEAQ. V dropped 5 bases and J dropped 7; count of bases not matched to a gene: 9.

The sample holds a few counts of this clonotype. V usage is TRBV18 and J usage is TRBJ1-3; TRBD1 is a possible D gene (5 bases). Trimming cost V 8 bases and J 4 bases, with 18 bases left between them. Germline V gene data show CDR1 as KGHSH and CDR2 as LQKENI. The CDR3 has 15 residues. Here the CDR3 reads CASAAGGTSGNTIYF. In DNA form, the CDR3 reads TGTGCCAGCGCCGCGGGGGGGACCTCAGGAAACACCATATATTTT.

As concerns this clonotype: Compared with germline, one end of the junction differs, possibly owing to a read error. The genes are TRBV4-2 and TRBJ2-2; D may be TRBD2 (5 bases). CDR3 length: 15 residues. The germline gives CDR1 LGHNA, CDR2 YNFKEQ. DNA of the CDR3: TGTGCCAGCAGCCTTGGGCAGGTCGGCGCCGGGGAGCTGTTGTTT. Protein: CASSLGQVGAGELLF.

This clonotype occurred many times. This chain links TRBV12-3 or TRBV12-4 with TRBJ1-6; the D is unclear. With 9 bases removed from V and 6 bases from J, the gap between germline ends came to 12 bases. The CDR3 has 13 residues. The CDR3 region is CASQVEANSPLHF. The CDR3 nucleotides read TGTGCCAGTCAGGTGGAAGCTAATTCACCCCTCCACTTT.

This clonotype was detected a few times. This rearrangement joins TRBV7-9 to TRBJ2-7; 7 positions agree with TRBD1. In germline, CDR1 is SEHNR, CDR2 FQNEAQ (reference sequence). J lost 3 bases, V lost 6 bases, and 11 bases had no gene match. This CDR3 is 15 amino acids long. CDR3 coding DNA: TGTGCCAGCAGTCCTCCAATGGGACAGAACTACGAGCAGTACTTC. This encodes CASSPPMGQNYEQYF.

V usage is TRBV28 and J usage is TRBJ2-7; D may be TRBD2 (6 bases). Trimming left V 6 bases short and J 6 bases short, with 18 bases between. This CDR3 has 14 residues. Germline CDR1 MDHEN, CDR2 SYDVKM. The CDR3 coding sequence is TGTGCCAGCAGCTTGGGACTTCTAGGTGGCGAGCAGTACTTC. Encoded protein: CASSLGLLGGEQYF.

This clonotype was recorded at least ten times. The V call is TRBV6-5, the J call TRBJ1-1; D is undetermined. This CDR3 region has 14 residues. Germline V lookup: CDR1 MNHEY, CDR2 SVGAGI. The V and J ends lost 6 bases and 6 bases respectively, with 17 bases between them. The CDR3 sequence: CASRHSTERPEAFF. The DNA for the CDR3 is TGTGCCAGCAGACACTCTACAGAGCGGCCTGAAGCTTTCTTT.

This clonotype was detected ten times or more. The chain has TRBV12-3 or TRBV12-4 and TRBJ2-7; 9 bases align to TRBD1. This CDR3 comprises 13 residues. V dropped 5 bases and J dropped 6; count of bases not matched to a gene: 5. In nucleotides, the CDR3 is TGTGCCAGCAGTCCCACGGACAGGGGCGAGCAGTACTTC. Translation: CASSPTDRGEQYF.

This clonotype has ten or more counts. This chain connects TRBV6-1 to TRBJ1-2; D ambiguous. Trimming shortened V by 6 bases and J by 6 bases, and 8 bases separated the two germline ends. CDR1 and CDR2 from the germline V gene are MNHNS and SASEGT. CDR3 size: 11 residues. For the CDR3, the DNA is TGTGCCAGCAGGGACGCCGATGGCTACACCTTC. Amino acid sequence: CASRDADGYTF.

The table lists this clonotype with many counts. CDR3 bases: TGTGCCAGCAGCTTAGGTCACTTCGACGAGCAGTACTTC. It encodes CASSLGHFDEQYF. V and J are TRBV7-8 and TRBJ2-7; D ambiguous. Germline CDR1 is SGHVS and CDR2 is FQNEAQ. The CDR3 length is 13 residues. Trimming removed 1 base from V and 5 bases from J, with 9 bases in between.

The chain has TRBV27 and TRBJ2-7, with TRBD2 matching over 9 bases. CDR3 length: 15 residues. Germline loops: CDR1 MNHEY, CDR2 SMNVEV (reference sequence). Trimming cost V 2 bases and J 3 bases; bases outside gene matches: 5. This CDR3 reads CASSLAAGGYYEQYF. CDR3 nucleotides: TGTGCCAGCAGTTTAGCAGCGGGGGGATACTACGAGCAGTACTTC.

The sample holds many counts of this clonotype. The chain carries TRBV18 and TRBJ1-1; TRBD1 is a possible D gene (6 bases). The CDR3 has 16 amino acids. The V and J ends lost 1 base and 0 bases respectively, with 12 bases between them. Per germline, CDR1 KGHSH and CDR2 LQKENI. The CDR3 DNA reads as TGTGCCAGCTCACCACGGCAGGGGCAGATGAACACTGAAGCTTTCTTT. This sequence encodes CASSPRQGQMNTEAFF.

The V and J genes are TRBV12-3 or TRBV12-4 and TRBJ1-6, with 7 bases lining up with TRBD1. This CDR3 is built from 16 residues. Germline trimming cut 6 bases from V and 0 bases from J; bases unmatched to any gene: 5. The CDR3 spells CASSPQGVSYNSPLHF. CDR3 bases: TGTGCCAGCAGCCCCCAGGGGGTCTCCTATAATTCACCCCTCCACTTT.

This clonotype was detected many times. The chain combines TRBV6-5 with TRBJ1-6; TRBD1 agrees at 9 bases. There are 18 residues in the CDR3. V shed 5 bases and J 7 bases; nucleotides not matched to a gene: 15. CDR1 MNHEY and CDR2 SVGAGI come from the germline V gene. CDR3 region: CASSPTPGTGLSNSPLHF. For the CDR3, the DNA is TGTGCCAGCAGTCCAACCCCGGGGACAGGGCTATCAAATTCACCCCTCCACTTT.

Of note for this clonotype: This could be a read error, since a much larger clone is one nucleotide away. CDR3 loop: CASNGWNYGYTF. DNA for the CDR3: TGTGCCTCCAATGGATGGAACTATGGCTACACCTTC. The gene calls are TRBV30 and TRBJ1-2; D unresolved. This CDR3 is 12 amino acids long. Germline values: CDR1 GTSNPN, CDR2 SVGIG (reference sequence). V lost 7 bases and J lost 2, with 11 bases in between.

For this clonotype: Likely a read error: the CDR3 ends without its conserved phenylalanine or tryptophan. The chain joins TRBV27 to TRBJ1-1; D might be TRBD1 (5 bases). The CDR3 loop spans 16 amino acids. V gave up 2 bases and J gave up 6 bases, with 19 bases separating them. Germline CDR1 reads MNHEY; CDR2 reads SMNVEV (reference sequence). DNA for the CDR3: TGTGCCAGCAGTTTACGGGCCGGGACCTTGGGCGCTGAAGCTTTCGTT. It yields the protein CASSLRAGTLGAEAFV.

This clonotype has at least ten counts. V gene TRBV7-8 combines with J gene TRBJ2-7; 8 nucleotides agree with TRBD1. CDR3 length: 15 amino acids. Per germline, CDR1 SGHVS and CDR2 FQNEAQ. Trimming took 3 bases from V and 6 from J; bases not matched to a gene: 10. CDR3 coding DNA: TGTGCCAGCAGCTTGGCACTGACAGGGGATGGCGAGCAGTACTTC. This encodes CASSLALTGDGEQYF.

This clonotype has at least ten counts. The V and J genes are TRBV2 and TRBJ1-3, with 8 bases that match TRBD1. CDR1 SNHLY and CDR2 FYNNEI come from the germline V gene. With 6 bases clipped from V and 5 bases from J, the junction kept 15 bases outside the gene matches. The CDR3 totals 17 residues. Written as DNA, the CDR3 is TGTGCCAGCAGCGGCTCCCCAGGGGGCAGTGCGCGAAACACCATATATTTT. This encodes CASSGSPGGSARNTIYF.

This clonotype was seen many times. The V gene is TRBV7-9, the J gene TRBJ2-2; D is perhaps TRBD1 (5 bases). V was pared by 1 base and J by 0 bases, with 6 bases between. Germline loops: CDR1 SEHNR, CDR2 FQNEAQ (reference sequence). CDR3 length equals 15 residues. This CDR3 is CASSLDRTNTGELFF. In nucleotides, the CDR3 is TGTGCCAGCAGCTTAGACAGGACGAACACCGGGGAGCTGTTTTTT.